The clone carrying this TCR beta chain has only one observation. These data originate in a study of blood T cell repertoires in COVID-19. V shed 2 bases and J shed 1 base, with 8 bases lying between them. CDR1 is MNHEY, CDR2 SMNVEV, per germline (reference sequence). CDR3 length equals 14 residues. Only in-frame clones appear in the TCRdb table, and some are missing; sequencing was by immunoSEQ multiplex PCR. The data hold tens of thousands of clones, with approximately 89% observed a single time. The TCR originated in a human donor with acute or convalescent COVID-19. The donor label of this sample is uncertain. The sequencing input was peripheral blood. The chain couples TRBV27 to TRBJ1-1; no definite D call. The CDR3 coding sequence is TGTGCCAGCAGTTTAGTGAGGGAGAACACTGAAGCTTTCTTT. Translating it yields CASSLVRENTEAFF.